This T cell receptor beta chain was sequenced for a study of low-dose radiotherapy and immunotherapy resistance in tumors. Study background: Cohort 1 got 0.5 Gy per fraction every 2 weeks, 6.5 Gy in total. The study gave Cohort 2 1 Gy per fraction every two weeks, totaling 13 Gy over 26 weeks.

As for time point: before trial treatment. All eligible patients presented with advanced solid tumors that contained no tumor-infiltrating lymphocytes. First-strand cDNA relied on TRAV- and TRBV-specific primers spanning alpha and beta chains. TCRs were amplified for 15 to 25 PCR cycles with a constant-region primer and V-primer adapter. TCRdb independently ran MiXCR on the reads; one entry per CDR3 protein. The repertoire holds 75,000 to 95,000 distinct CDR3 sequences, approximately 20% seen once, with under 7.5% in the top ten. The CDR3 consists of 12 residues. The V gene lost 6 bases and the J gene lost 3 bases, with 9 bases spanning the gap. In germline, CDR1 is MDHEN, CDR2 SYDVKM.

The chain couples TRBV28 to TRBJ2-7, with D possibly matching TRBD1 (6 bases). This TCR derives from a male donor with prostate cancer. Specimen: PBMCs, collected before treatment. Written as DNA, the CDR3 is TGTGCCAGCAGAATGACAGGCTACGAGCAGTACTTC. The encoded protein is CASRMTGYEQYF.